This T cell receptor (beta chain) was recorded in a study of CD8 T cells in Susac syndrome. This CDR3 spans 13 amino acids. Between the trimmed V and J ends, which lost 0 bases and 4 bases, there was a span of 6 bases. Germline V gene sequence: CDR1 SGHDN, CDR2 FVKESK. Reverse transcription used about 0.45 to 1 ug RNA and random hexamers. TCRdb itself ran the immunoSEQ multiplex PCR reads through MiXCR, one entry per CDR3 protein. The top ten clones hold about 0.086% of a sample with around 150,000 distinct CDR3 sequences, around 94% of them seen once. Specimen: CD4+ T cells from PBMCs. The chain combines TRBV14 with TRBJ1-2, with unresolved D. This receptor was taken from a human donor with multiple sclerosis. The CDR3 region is CASSQDLVYGYTF. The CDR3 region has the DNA TGTGCCAGCAGCCAAGATTTAGTCTATGGCTACACCTTC.